Given below is one T cell receptor (beta chain) in context. The CDR3 consists of 13 residues. In germline, CDR1 is LGHNA, CDR2 YNFKEQ. The V gene lost 0 bases and the J gene lost 1 base, with 3 bases spanning the gap. This record comes from a study of blood T cell repertoires in COVID-19. About the study: Samples representing acute and convalescent COVID-19 were sourced from the United States, Italy and Spain.

The study drew participants aged about 18 to 95 years from some 25 US areas. In the study's own analysis: Researchers report that nucleated cell counts were estimated from reference gene primer amplification. Clones were read by immunoSEQ multiplex PCR, and TCRdb kept only the in-frame ones, dropping some. V and J calls and clone size are as listed in that table; D and trimming were resolved from the DNA. Among 200,000 or so clones, roughly 89% were seen once, and the ten largest hold roughly 3.4%. This clonotype was sampled from a woman aged 40 to 55 with acute COVID-19. The sample was PBMCs or T cells enriched from blood (not recorded which). The chain links TRBV4-2 to TRBJ1-1; no reliable D call. This chain's CDR3 is CASSQDGNTEAFF. The DNA for the CDR3 is TGTGCCAGCAGCCAAGACGGGAACACTGAAGCTTTCTTT.